This TCR beta chain was obtained from a study of long-term antiretroviral therapy in people with HIV. Study-level results: Before ART, certain clones expanded, and these dominated the repertoire at all time points. Information pertaining to ART adherence, viral resistance or therapeutic modifications was not obtained.

Samples were assayed with immunoSEQ v3.0 at survey level. Data came from immunoSEQ multiplex PCR; TCRdb stores just in-frame clones and leaves some out. The table lists under 40,000 clones, roughly 85% of them singletons. Among participants with HIV, every one received treatment in the United States. The CDR3 has 15 amino acids. Trimming cost V 6 bases and J 4 bases; bases outside gene matches: 11. Germline-derived CDR1 and CDR2 are MNHNS and SASEGT. Details on this clone: The antigen remains undetermined.

J is TRBJ2-7 and V is TRBV6-1; 8 nucleotides agree with TRBD2. The sample consisted of unsorted PBMCs, taken just over 2.7 years before starting antiretroviral therapy. This TCR came from a woman younger than 45 with HIV. CDR3 in DNA: TGTGCCAGCAGGGGGACCGGAGCGGGGGAATACGAGCAGTACTTC. This sequence encodes CASRGTGAGEYEQYF.